This TCR beta chain originates from a study of blood T cell repertoires in COVID-19. Trimming left V 1 base short and J 3 bases short, with 18 bases between. CDR3 size: 17 residues. Germline V gene data show CDR1 as ENHRY and CDR2 as SYGVKD. Only in-frame clones appear in the TCRdb table, and some are missing; sequencing was by immunoSEQ multiplex PCR. The table has 310,000 or so clones, 70% to 90% seen once; the top ten hold about 5.5%. Sequencing was done on a sample of PBMCs or T cells enriched from blood (not recorded which). The gene calls are TRBV10-3 and TRBJ1-2; weak D call: TRBD1 (5 bases). This clonotype originated in a middle-aged woman who had recovered from COVID-19. CDR3 protein: CAISEFGAGRTDYGYTF. CDR3 in DNA: TGTGCCATCAGTGAGTTTGGGGCAGGGAGGACCGACTATGGCTACACCTTC.